The T cell receptor (beta chain) under discussion was sequenced for a study of T cells in localized non-small cell lung cancer. Overall study findings and caveats: Longer overall survival accompanied higher blood T cell density. Turning up in adjacent lung were a median about 56 of the top 100 tumor clones. Uninvolved adjacent lung showed peak T cell clonality, exceeding tumor.

Method: immunoSEQ multiplex PCR; TCRdb's copy keeps in-frame clones and lacks some. Seen here are some 21,000 clones, 88% observed once, and the top ten hold 25% to 35%. This clone appeared a single time. Its specificity is not known. The CDR3 runs 14 residues. With 7 bases removed from V and 2 bases from J, the gap between germline ends came to 12 bases. Germline V gene data show CDR1 as SGHAT and CDR2 as FQNNGV. The sample was peripheral blood mononuclear cells, taken before any cancer treatment. The chain is built from TRBV11-2 and TRBJ2-1; D call uncertain. The TCR comes from an older male donor with stage II lung adenocarcinoma. The CDR3 loop reads CASTSPKPYNEQFF. The CDR3 nucleotides read TGTGCCAGCACGTCCCCTAAACCCTACAATGAGCAGTTCTTC.